This TCR beta chain was captured in a study of cytomegalovirus exposure and HLA in healthy donors. Germline CDR1 reads MNHNS; CDR2 reads SASEGT. The V gene end was trimmed by 5 bases and the J gene end by 5 bases; junction bases not matched to a gene: 9. The CDR3 extends over 15 amino acids. PCR involved 60 Vbeta and 13 Jbeta primers. The table came from immunoSEQ multiplex PCR; TCRdb's copy has only in-frame clones and leaves some out. Here the sample spans some 90,000 clones, approximately 80% being singletons. The rearrangement joins TRBV6-1 to TRBJ2-5; 9 bases match TRBD1. This TCR derives from a woman aged 45 to 65 in good health and CMV-seropositive. Sequencing was done on a sample of PBMCs. The CDR3 DNA reads TGTGCCAGCAGTAGCGGACAGGGGCATGGGGAGACCCAGTACTTC. Translating it yields CASSSGQGHGETQYF.